These T cell receptor beta chains were read from a single sample in a study of T cells in Graves' hyperthyroidism and ophthalmopathy. In TCRdb, the multiplex PCR reads were re-called with MiXCR into one record per CDR3 protein. The sample yields about 350,000 distinct CDR3 sequences, 11% to 15% seen once. Sequencing was performed on blood. The origin of the receptors is a woman aged 25 to 39 with Graves' hyperthyroidism. Each CDR3 is given with its conserved first and last residue. Fields, in order: clone size, D gene, V gene, J gene, CDR3 protein, CDR3 DNA. The D gene is left open where the match is weak. The size entry is marked missing in some rows and otherwise reads once, few, many or a size class.

abundance: many; d_gene: -; v_gene: TRBV20-1; j_gene: TRBJ1-5; CDR3aa: CSAGRQGFQPQHF; CDR3nt: TGCAGTGCTGGACGACAAGGGTTTCAGCCCCAGCATTTT
abundance: -; d_gene: TRBD2; v_gene: TRBV12-5; j_gene: TRBJ2-5; CDR3aa: CASRGPIAGEETQYF; CDR3nt: TGTGCTAGTCGGGGCCCTATAGCGGGAGAAGAGACCCAGTACTTC
abundance: -; d_gene: -; v_gene: TRBV20-1; j_gene: TRBJ2-6; CDR3aa: CSARGGGGSAGANVLTF; CDR3nt: TGCAGTGCTAGAGGGGGGGGGGGCTCGGCTGGGGCCAACGTCCTGACTTTC
abundance: few; d_gene: -; v_gene: TRBV28; j_gene: TRBJ2-5; CDR3aa: CASQFLGAQYF; CDR3nt: TGTGCCAGCCAATTTCTGGGGGCCCAGTACTTC
abundance: many; d_gene: TRBD2; v_gene: TRBV20-1; j_gene: TRBJ2-3; CDR3aa: CSAIYLAGGTDTQYF; CDR3nt: TGCAGTGCCATATACCTAGCGGGAGGCACAGATACGCAGTATTTT
abundance: many; d_gene: -; v_gene: TRBV28; j_gene: TRBJ1-1; CDR3aa: CASNTANTEAFF; CDR3nt: TGTGCCAGCAATACGGCGAACACTGAAGCTTTCTTT
abundance: -; d_gene: -; v_gene: TRBV6-1; j_gene: TRBJ2-7; CDR3aa: CASRGGPWEQYF; CDR3nt: TGTGCCAGCAGGGGAGGCCCGTGGGAGCAGTACTTC
abundance: -; d_gene: TRBD1; v_gene: TRBV12-3/TRBV12-4; j_gene: TRBJ2-7; CDR3aa: CASSVHTGGAAYF; CDR3nt: TGTGCCAGCAGCGTACACACAGGGGGCGCAGCGTACTTC
abundance: -; d_gene: -; v_gene: TRBV6-2/TRBV6-3; j_gene: TRBJ1-4; CDR3aa: CASSEGEPRGEKLFF; CDR3nt: TGTGCCAGCAGCGAAGGGGAGCCGCGTGGAGAAAAACTGTTTTTT
abundance: -; d_gene: TRBD2; v_gene: TRBV11-2; j_gene: TRBJ2-2; CDR3aa: CASSLAGSGRATGELFF; CDR3nt: TGTGCCAGCAGCTTAGCGGGTAGCGGGAGGGCCACCGGGGAGCTGTTTTTT
abundance: few; d_gene: -; v_gene: TRBV3-1; j_gene: TRBJ1-5; CDR3aa: CASSQDRGTQPQHF; CDR3nt: TGTGCCAGCAGCCAAGACAGGGGTACCCAGCCCCAGCATTTT
abundance: many; d_gene: -; v_gene: TRBV6-1; j_gene: TRBJ1-2; CDR3aa: CASSSPSTANYGYTF; CDR3nt: TGTGCCAGCAGTTCTCCCTCCACTGCTAACTATGGCTACACCTTC
abundance: many; d_gene: -; v_gene: TRBV2; j_gene: TRBJ1-1; CDR3aa: CASSDRTNTEAFF; CDR3nt: TGTGCCAGCAGTGACAGAACGAACACTGAAGCTTTCTTT
abundance: few; d_gene: TRBD1; v_gene: TRBV29-1; j_gene: TRBJ2-1; CDR3aa: CSGGQGGYYNEQFF; CDR3nt: TGCAGCGGAGGACAGGGAGGATACTACAATGAGCAGTTCTTC
abundance: -; d_gene: -; v_gene: TRBV6-2/TRBV6-3; j_gene: TRBJ2-7; CDR3aa: CASSYPFGTPSEQYF; CDR3nt: TGTGCCAGCAGTTACCCCTTCGGGACTCCCTCCGAGCAGTACTTC
abundance: -; d_gene: -; v_gene: TRBV2; j_gene: TRBJ2-2; CDR3aa: CASRQTSFTGELFF; CDR3nt: TGTGCCAGCAGACAAACTAGCTTCACCGGGGAGCTGTTTTTT
abundance: many; d_gene: -; v_gene: TRBV2; j_gene: TRBJ1-5; CDR3aa: CASSRDTGQPQHF; CDR3nt: TGTGCCAGCAGTCGGGACACCGGACAGCCCCAGCATTTT
abundance: many; d_gene: TRBD2; v_gene: TRBV7-2; j_gene: TRBJ2-1; CDR3aa: CASSPELAGESSYNEQFF; CDR3nt: TGTGCCAGCAGCCCGGAACTAGCGGGAGAGAGCTCCTACAATGAGCAGTTCTTC
abundance: once; d_gene: TRBD2; v_gene: TRBV7-9; j_gene: TRBJ2-1; CDR3aa: CASSKPGLVYNEQFF; CDR3nt: TGTGCCAGCAGCAAACCGGGACTAGTGTACAATGAGCAGTTCTTC
abundance: -; d_gene: -; v_gene: TRBV12-3/TRBV12-4; j_gene: TRBJ1-1; CDR3aa: CASPMNTEAFF; CDR3nt: TGTGCCAGCCCCATGAACACTGAAGCTTTCTTT
abundance: many; d_gene: -; v_gene: TRBV29-1; j_gene: TRBJ1-1; CDR3aa: CSVQGRMNTEAFF; CDR3nt: TGCAGCGTTCAAGGGAGGATGAACACTGAAGCTTTCTTT
abundance: few; d_gene: TRBD2; v_gene: TRBV7-3; j_gene: TRBJ2-1; CDR3aa: CASSLMRGRAYNEQFF; CDR3nt: TGTGCCAGCAGCTTAATGCGCGGGAGGGCCTACAATGAGCAGTTCTTC
abundance: -; d_gene: -; v_gene: TRBV7-9; j_gene: TRBJ2-2; CDR3aa: CASPAWQGNTGELSF; CDR3nt: TGTGCCAGCCCTGCTTGGCAGGGGAACACCGGGGAGCTGTCTTTT
abundance: few; d_gene: -; v_gene: TRBV4-1; j_gene: TRBJ2-3; CDR3aa: CASSQDSGAQYF; CDR3nt: TGCGCCAGCAGCCAAGACTCTGGGGCGCAGTATTTT
abundance: many; d_gene: TRBD1; v_gene: TRBV2; j_gene: TRBJ1-2; CDR3aa: CASRSGQGVGYGYTF; CDR3nt: TGTGCCAGCAGGAGCGGACAGGGGGTGGGCTATGGCTACACCTTC
abundance: many; d_gene: -; v_gene: TRBV12-3/TRBV12-4; j_gene: TRBJ1-1; CDR3aa: CASSFTAQQEAFF; CDR3nt: TGTGCCAGCAGTTTTACCGCCCAGCAAGAAGCTTTCTTT
abundance: few; d_gene: TRBD1; v_gene: TRBV5-1; j_gene: TRBJ1-1; CDR3aa: CASSLGQGAGRNTEAFF; CDR3nt: TGCGCCAGCAGCCTCGGACAGGGGGCAGGAAGGAACACTGAAGCTTTCTTT
abundance: many; d_gene: TRBD2; v_gene: TRBV29-1; j_gene: TRBJ2-3; CDR3aa: CSVAGTSGTDTQYF; CDR3nt: TGCAGCGTTGCCGGGACTAGCGGTACAGATACGCAGTATTTT
abundance: -; d_gene: -; v_gene: TRBV19; j_gene: TRBJ1-5; CDR3aa: CASRRRTAGRDSNQPQHF; CDR3nt: TGTGCCAGTAGGCGCCGTACCGCGGGTCGCGATAGCAATCAGCCCCAGCATTTT